This is a list of T cell receptor beta chains from one sample in a study of blood T cell repertoires in COVID-19. Generated by immunoSEQ multiplex PCR, the TCRdb table keeps only in-frame clones and is missing some. The sample has 250,000 to 300,000 clones; about 90% are singletons. The sequencing input was peripheral blood. The receptors stem from a woman aged 45-65 years who had recovered from COVID-19. The CDR3 runs from the conserved cysteine through the conserved F or W. D genes are given only for firm matches. Some rows mark clone size as missing; the rest say once, few, many or name a class of expanded clone.

V: TRBV14
size: NA
D: TRBD1
J: TRBJ2-1
CDR3: CASSSHRDRAYNEQFF
DNA: TGTGCCAGCAGCTCTCACCGGGACAGGGCCTACAATGAGCAGTTCTTC

V: TRBV4-2
size: NA
D: NA
J: TRBJ1-1
CDR3: CASSGFVSRDVGDTEAFF
DNA: TGTGCCAGCAGCGGATTTGTTTCTAGGGATGTGGGAGACACTGAAGCTTTCTTT

V: TRBV5-1
size: NA
D: NA
J: TRBJ2-1
CDR3: CASSLSTDSSYNEQFF
DNA: TGCGCCAGCAGCTTGTCGACAGATAGCTCCTACAATGAGCAGTTCTTC

V: TRBV6-6
size: NA
D: NA
J: TRBJ2-3
CDR3: CASSPRADTQYF
DNA: TGTGCCAGCAGCCCGAGGGCGGATACGCAGTATTTT

V: TRBV30
size: once
D: NA
J: TRBJ1-3
CDR3: CASQPGRGINPGNTIYF
DNA: TGTGCCTCACAACCGGGACGGGGGATTAATCCTGGAAACACCATATATTTT

V: TRBV3-1/TRBV3-2
size: once
D: NA
J: TRBJ2-5
CDR3: CATKRRGAEETQYF
DNA: TGTGCCACCAAGCGTCGCGGGGCTGAAGAGACCCAGTACTTC

V: TRBV11-1
size: once
D: TRBD2
J: TRBJ2-1
CDR3: CASSLGLADNEQFF
DNA: TGTGCCAGCAGCCTGGGACTAGCGGACAATGAGCAGTTCTTC

V: TRBV2
size: NA
D: NA
J: TRBJ2-7
CDR3: CASSELPPPQGYEQYF
DNA: TGTGCCAGCAGTGAACTTCCCCCGCCACAGGGCTACGAGCAGTACTTC

V: TRBV5-1
size: NA
D: TRBD1
J: TRBJ1-2
CDR3: CASSPLQGSYGYTF
DNA: TGCGCCAGCAGCCCACTACAGGGGTCCTATGGCTACACCTTC

V: TRBV30
size: once
D: TRBD1
J: TRBJ1-1
CDR3: CASPGQENLEAFF
DNA: TGTGCCTCCCCGGGACAGGAGAACCTTGAAGCTTTCTTT

V: TRBV5-4
size: NA
D: NA
J: TRBJ2-3
CDR3: CASSLAGGQDTQYF
DNA: TGTGCCAGCAGCTTGGCGGGGGGCCAAGATACGCAGTATTTT

V: TRBV10-2
size: NA
D: NA
J: TRBJ1-5
CDR3: CASRREGDYQPQHF
DNA: TGCGCCAGCAGAAGGGAAGGGGATTATCAGCCCCAGCATTTT

V: TRBV19
size: NA
D: TRBD1
J: TRBJ1-4
CDR3: CASSRRGKLFF
DNA: TGTGCCAGTAGCCGCAGGGGGAAACTGTTTTTT

V: TRBV12-5
size: NA
D: NA
J: TRBJ1-1
CDR3: CASGFYTEAFF
DNA: TGTGCTAGTGGTTTCTACACTGAAGCTTTCTTT

V: TRBV19
size: NA
D: TRBD1
J: TRBJ1-2
CDR3: CASSIGDRRNQYGYTF
DNA: TGTGCCAGTAGTATAGGGGACAGACGTAACCAATATGGCTACACCTTC

V: TRBV4-2
size: NA
D: TRBD1
J: TRBJ2-1
CDR3: CASSQDLTGGRNEQFF
DNA: TGTGCCAGCAGCCAAGATCTAACAGGGGGAAGGAATGAGCAGTTCTTC

V: TRBV10-3
size: NA
D: NA
J: TRBJ1-1
CDR3: CAISGHQQNTEAFF
DNA: TGTGCCATTTCGGGACACCAACAGAACACTGAAGCTTTCTTT

V: TRBV18
size: NA
D: NA
J: TRBJ2-7
CDR3: CASSWGETYEQYF
DNA: TGTGCCAGCTCTTGGGGGGAAACCTACGAGCAGTACTTC

V: TRBV5-4
size: NA
D: TRBD1
J: TRBJ1-2
CDR3: CASSSGQGVLGYTF
DNA: TGTGCCAGCAGCTCGGGACAGGGGGTTCTAGGCTACACCTTC

V: TRBV11-2
size: NA
D: TRBD2
J: TRBJ2-7
CDR3: CASSPRVLRLAGEGEQYF
DNA: TGTGCCAGCAGCCCTAGGGTCCTACGACTAGCGGGAGAGGGCGAGCAGTACTTC

V: TRBV7-9
size: once
D: TRBD1
J: TRBJ1-1
CDR3: CASSFGTGGALGTEAFF
DNA: TGTGCCAGCAGCTTCGGGACAGGGGGCGCTTTGGGCACTGAAGCTTTCTTT

V: TRBV28
size: once
D: TRBD1
J: TRBJ1-1
CDR3: CASSLPMGQGASEAFF
DNA: TGTGCCAGCAGTTTACCTATGGGACAGGGAGCGTCTGAAGCTTTCTTT

V: TRBV5-6
size: NA
D: NA
J: TRBJ2-6
CDR3: CASSSVRSGANVLTF
DNA: TGTGCCAGCAGCTCGGTTCGCTCTGGGGCCAACGTCCTGACTTTC

V: TRBV6-5
size: NA
D: TRBD1
J: TRBJ2-5
CDR3: CASSLSGQRETQYF
DNA: TGTGCCAGCAGTCTCTCGGGACAGCGGGAGACCCAGTACTTC

V: TRBV27
size: NA
D: NA
J: TRBJ2-1
CDR3: CASSFGGVNEQFF
DNA: TGTGCCAGCAGTTTCGGCGGGGTCAATGAGCAGTTCTTC

V: TRBV4-3
size: NA
D: NA
J: TRBJ1-1
CDR3: CASSQDLMGAYTEAFF
DNA: TGCGCCAGCAGCCAAGATCTTATGGGGGCTTACACTGAAGCTTTCTTT

V: TRBV19
size: NA
D: TRBD1
J: TRBJ1-5
CDR3: CASSIRGQRLYSNQPQHF
DNA: TGTGCCAGTAGTATCCGGGGACAGAGGCTTTATAGCAATCAGCCCCAGCATTTT

V: TRBV27
size: NA
D: TRBD2
J: TRBJ2-1
CDR3: CASSSTKLAEKYNEQFF
DNA: TGTGCCAGCAGTTCAACCAAACTAGCGGAGAAATACAATGAGCAGTTCTTC

V: TRBV27
size: NA
D: TRBD1
J: TRBJ1-2
CDR3: CASKLQGAANYGYTF
DNA: TGTGCCAGCAAACTACAGGGGGCGGCTAACTATGGCTACACCTTC

V: TRBV4-2
size: once
D: NA
J: TRBJ1-2
CDR3: CASSQDAAAELYGYTF
DNA: TGTGCCAGCAGCCAAGATGCGGCCGCAGAACTATATGGCTACACCTTC

V: TRBV7-4
size: NA
D: TRBD1
J: TRBJ1-4
CDR3: CASSTRGLANEKLFF
DNA: TGTGCCAGCAGCACGAGGGGGCTGGCTAATGAAAAACTGTTTTTT

V: TRBV7-2
size: once
D: TRBD2
J: TRBJ2-5
CDR3: CASSPSGGARTQYF
DNA: TGTGCCAGCAGTCCGAGCGGGGGGGCGCGGACCCAGTACTTC

V: TRBV23-1
size: NA
D: NA
J: TRBJ1-3
CDR3: CASSHNRAPGNTIYF
DNA: TGCGCCAGCAGTCACAACAGGGCCCCCGGAAACACCATATATTTT

V: TRBV18
size: NA
D: NA
J: TRBJ1-1
CDR3: CASSPAGKRAFF
DNA: TGTGCCAGCTCGCCAGCAGGTAAACGAGCTTTCTTT

V: TRBV5-1
size: NA
D: TRBD1
J: TRBJ2-1
CDR3: CASSWGQGNEQFF
DNA: TGCGCCAGCAGCTGGGGACAGGGAAATGAGCAGTTCTTC

V: TRBV19
size: once
D: TRBD2
J: TRBJ2-1
CDR3: CASSTVGGGEQFF
DNA: TGTGCCAGTAGTACCGTCGGGGGGGGTGAGCAGTTCTTC

V: TRBV5-1
size: NA
D: NA
J: TRBJ2-3
CDR3: CASSVQGADTQYF
DNA: TGCGCCAGCAGTGTTCAGGGCGCAGATACGCAGTATTTT

V: TRBV3-1/TRBV3-2
size: NA
D: NA
J: TRBJ2-3
CDR3: CASSQLSTDTQYF
DNA: TGTGCCAGCAGCCAGTTAAGCACAGATACGCAGTATTTT

V: TRBV19
size: NA
D: TRBD1
J: TRBJ1-2
CDR3: CASSIRGQIGYTF
DNA: TGTGCCAGTAGTATTCGGGGACAGATAGGCTACACCTTC

V: TRBV9
size: NA
D: NA
J: TRBJ2-7
CDR3: CASSVDISYEQYF
DNA: TGTGCCAGCAGCGTAGACATTTCCTACGAGCAGTACTTC

V: TRBV4-3
size: NA
D: TRBD2
J: TRBJ2-1
CDR3: CASSQDRAQREGHEQFF
DNA: TGCGCCAGCAGCCAAGATAGAGCACAGCGGGAGGGCCATGAGCAGTTCTTC

V: TRBV7-8
size: NA
D: NA
J: TRBJ2-5
CDR3: CAGSQAAARIQETQYF
DNA: TGTGCCGGCAGCCAGGCGGCGGCCCGAATTCAAGAGACCCAGTACTTC

V: TRBV5-1
size: NA
D: TRBD2
J: TRBJ2-7
CDR3: CASSYGTSGYEQYF
DNA: TGCGCCAGCAGCTACGGGACTAGCGGATACGAGCAGTACTTC

V: TRBV6-5
size: NA
D: NA
J: TRBJ1-2
CDR3: CASSTSVNYGYTF
DNA: TGTGCCAGCAGTACGAGTGTTAACTATGGCTACACCTTC

V: TRBV6-5
size: NA
D: TRBD2
J: TRBJ2-7
CDR3: CASSRGLADYYEQYF
DNA: TGTGCCAGCAGTAGGGGACTAGCGGATTACTACGAGCAGTACTTC

V: TRBV30
size: NA
D: TRBD1
J: TRBJ1-6
CDR3: CAVQGANGDLGSPLHF
DNA: TGTGCCGTACAGGGGGCCAATGGGGACCTTGGTTCACCCCTCCACTTT

V: TRBV6-5
size: NA
D: TRBD2
J: TRBJ2-7
CDR3: CASRPGLAGSYEQYF
DNA: TGTGCCAGCAGACCGGGACTAGCGGGGTCCTACGAGCAGTACTTC

V: TRBV30
size: NA
D: TRBD1
J: TRBJ2-7
CDR3: CAWRNQGARSYEQYF
DNA: TGTGCCTGGAGGAACCAGGGGGCGCGTTCCTACGAGCAGTACTTC

V: TRBV7-3
size: NA
D: NA
J: TRBJ2-3
CDR3: CASSLTSFTSTDTQYF
DNA: TGTGCCAGCAGCCTAACCTCTTTTACTAGCACAGATACGCAGTATTTT

V: TRBV6-5
size: NA
D: NA
J: TRBJ2-7
CDR3: CASGQGPSSYEQYF
DNA: TGTGCCAGCGGGCAGGGGCCCAGCTCCTACGAGCAGTACTTC

V: TRBV11-2
size: NA
D: NA
J: TRBJ2-1
CDR3: CASSGSTAGVAYNEQFF
DNA: TGTGCCAGCAGCGGCTCCACGGCAGGGGTGGCCTACAATGAGCAGTTCTTC

V: TRBV9
size: few
D: NA
J: TRBJ1-1
CDR3: CATDRLGNAWGTEAFF
DNA: TGTGCCACCGACAGGCTGGGGAACGCCTGGGGTACTGAAGCTTTCTTT

V: TRBV30
size: NA
D: TRBD1
J: TRBJ2-3
CDR3: CAWSVGQGRTDTQYF
DNA: TGTGCCTGGAGTGTGGGACAGGGTCGCACAGATACGCAGTATTTT

V: TRBV6-5
size: NA
D: NA
J: TRBJ1-5
CDR3: CASSQRGSQPQHF
DNA: TGTGCCAGCAGTCAAAGGGGGAGTCAGCCCCAGCATTTT

V: TRBV4-2
size: NA
D: NA
J: TRBJ2-7
CDR3: CASSQGWAGPSYEQYF
DNA: TGTGCCAGCAGCCAAGGATGGGCGGGCCCTTCCTACGAGCAGTACTTC

V: TRBV30
size: NA
D: NA
J: TRBJ1-6
CDR3: CAWSVNTLGSSYNSPLHF
DNA: TGTGCCTGGAGTGTAAACACCTTGGGGAGCTCCTATAATTCACCCCTCCACTTT